One and the same sample provided the 13 T cell receptor beta chains below, sequenced in a study of T cells in women clearing cervical HPV infection. Repertoires were generated with immunoSEQ multiplex PCR, while TCRdb's copy carries only in-frame clones and drops some. This sample contains over 20,000 clones. The sample consisted of blood buffy coat. The receptors were gathered from a woman between 18 and 75 years old with a cervical HPV16 infection that either progressed to CIN3+ or cleared (not recorded which).

In regard to this clone: The read terminates 3 residues before the CDR3 end, so the remaining end is supplied by the germline J gene. This chain connects TRBV2 to TRBJ1-6; possibly TRBD1 for D (6 bases). This CDR3 has 14 amino acids. CDR1 and CDR2 (germline): SNHLY, FYNNEI. V was pared by 5 bases and J by 6 bases, with 11 bases between. Incomplete CDR3 DNA: TGTGCCAGCAGTCAGGGGCGGGTTAATTCACCC. Its protein product is CASSQGRVNSP. The full CDR3 reads CASSQGRVNSPLHF.

Of note for this clone: The sequence runs out 3 residues before the end of the CDR3; the remainder is reconstructed from the germline J gene. The chain links TRBV20-1 to TRBJ2-7; a weak D match, TRBD1 (6 bases). V lost 0 bases to trimming and J lost 5 bases, with 11 bases between them. Germline V gene data show CDR1 as DFQATT and CDR2 as SNEGSKA (reference sequence). The CDR3 covers 13 residues. The sequenced part of the CDR3 DNA is TGCAGTGCTAGAGACCACAGGGCAAACGAG. This gives the protein CSARDHRANE. The entire CDR3 protein reads CSARDHRANEQYF.

As to this clone: The CDR3 is cut off 3 residues early in the read; its end comes from the germline J gene. The chain links TRBV10-3 to TRBJ1-1, with a tentative D call TRBD1 (6 bases). This CDR3 comprises 14 residues. Germline CDR1 is ENHRY and CDR2 is SYGVKD. V was shortened by 7 bases and J by 2 bases, with 14 bases between the two germline ends. The CDR3 reads CAITPGQTNTEAFF. Partial CDR3 DNA: TGTGCCATCACCCCCGGACAGACAAACACTGAA.

Judged by frequency, this clone is medium-sized. The chain's CDR3 is CAIRDRANYGYTF. The covered CDR3 bases are TGTGCCATCCGGGACAGGGCTAACTATGGC. This chain links TRBV10-3 with TRBJ1-2; TRBD1 aligns across 9 bases. The read stops 3 residues short of the end of the CDR3; the missing end is completed from the germline J gene. Trimming removed 8 bases from V and 0 bases from J; junction bases left unmatched: 1. Germline V CDR1 and CDR2: ENHRY, SYGVKD. This CDR3 region has 13 residues.

Comment on this clone: The read comes to an end 3 residues before the CDR3 does, leaving the germline J gene to fill in the end. The chain joins TRBV2 to TRBJ2-7; a possible D gene is TRBD1 (6 bases). CDR3 length equals 13 residues. CDR1 and CDR2 from the germline V gene are SNHLY and FYNNEI. Trimming removed 8 bases from V and 3 bases from J, with 14 bases in between. The covered CDR3 bases are TGTGCCAGCCAGGGGTTAAACTTCTACGAG. This sequence encodes CASQGLNFYE. The full CDR3 protein is CASQGLNFYEQYF.

Remarks on this clone: Read coverage stops 3 residues before the CDR3 terminus; the germline J gene supplies the remainder. V and J are TRBV19 and TRBJ2-6, with 9 bases matching TRBD1. V was clipped by 4 bases and J by 1 base; unmatched bases: 5. Looked up from germline, CDR1 is LNHDA and CDR2 is SQIVND (reference sequence). This CDR3 is built from 17 residues. The CDR3 DNA, read in part, is TGTGCCAGTAGTACAAGACAGGGGGAATCTGGGGCCAACGTC. Its protein is CASSTRQGESGANV. The whole CDR3 sequence is CASSTRQGESGANVLTF.

Regarding this clone: The read comes to an end 3 residues before the CDR3 does, leaving the germline J gene to fill in the end. The chain has TRBV6-4 and TRBJ2-1, with 7 bases aligning to TRBD1. CDR3 length equals 14 residues. Germline CDR1 reads MRHNA; CDR2 reads SNTAGT. V shed 4 bases, J shed 5 bases, and the junction held 5 bases outside the gene matches. The chain's CDR3 is CASSAQGDHNEQFF. Partial CDR3 DNA: TGTGCCAGCAGTGCGCAGGGGGACCACAATGAG.

With respect to this clone: The read ends 3 residues early relative to the CDR3; the germline J gene fills the gap. The chain couples TRBV7-2 to TRBJ1-2; D gene uncertain. This CDR3 has 12 residues. Germline V gene lookup returns CDR1 SGHTA and CDR2 FQGNSA. The DNA read from the CDR3 is TGTGCCAGCAGCTTAGTGCCCTACGAC. Residues: CASSLVPYD. The full CDR3 protein is CASSLVPYDYTF.

Remarks on this clone: The read ends 3 residues before the CDR3 terminus; that terminus is restored from the germline J gene. The chain combines TRBV4-1 with TRBJ1-2, with D unclear. Trimming stripped 2 bases from V and 4 bases from J, with 14 bases between. This CDR3 contains 15 residues. CDR1 is MGHRA, CDR2 YSYEKL, per germline. The CDR3 loop reads CASSQSHPQAYGYTF. The sequenced part of the CDR3 DNA is TGCGCCAGCAGCCAATCGCACCCTCAGGCCTATGGC.

Comments on this clone: At one end, the junction sequence differs from germline, possibly due to a read error. The read falls 3 residues short of the CDR3 end, and the missing part is taken from the germline J gene. J is TRBJ2-7 and V is TRBV4-2, with a weak D call TRBD1 (5 bases). CDR1 is LGHNA, CDR2 YNFKEQ, per germline. The CDR3 is 16 amino acids. The CDR3 DNA, read in part, is TGCGCCAGCAGCCCCCACTGGGCAGGGTTATCCTACGAG. Its protein product is CASSPHWAGLSYE. The complete CDR3 sequence is CASSPHWAGLSYEQYF.

Comments on this clone: The CDR3 is cut off 3 residues early in the read; its end comes from the germline J gene. In the same sample, other DNA sequences code for this CDR3. The chain has TRBV7-2 and TRBJ1-3, with D uncertain. The germline gives CDR1 SGHTA, CDR2 FQGNSA. CDR3 length: 14 amino acids. Trimming removed 5 bases at V and 0 bases at J, with 8 bases between. The CDR3: CASSNRGSGNTIYF. The CDR3 bases that were read are TGTGCCAGCAGCAACAGAGGCTCTGGAAACACC.

Of note for this clone: The CDR3 end is not reached by the read, which stops 3 residues before it; the germline J gene fills it in. The chain is built from TRBV6-1 and TRBJ1-2, with 7 bases lining up with TRBD1. The CDR3 is 14 amino acids. CDR1 is MNHNS, CDR2 SASEGT, per germline. CDR3 loop: CASSVPGQLYDYTF. The CDR3 DNA, read in part, is TGTGCCAGCAGTGTACCGGGACAGCTCTACGAC.

By frequency, this clone is medium-sized. The CDR3 end lies 3 residues beyond the end of the read and is filled in from the germline J gene. The V and J genes are TRBV18 and TRBJ2-5; 7 nucleotides line up with TRBD1. The CDR3 is 15 residues long. CDR1 is KGHSH and CDR2 is LQKENI in the germline V gene. V was clipped by 2 bases and J by 0 bases; unmatched bases: 3. CDR3 bases read: TGTGCCAGCTCACCATACACAGGGGACCAAGAGACC. Its protein is CASSPYTGDQET. The complete CDR3 protein is CASSPYTGDQETQYF.